The clone carrying this TCR beta chain was found a few times. Template material for amplifying TCR beta CDR3 regions consisted of RNA transcripts. First-round RT-PCR of the TCR CDR3 relied on the HTBI primer set. TCRdb re-called the multiplex PCR reads with MiXCR, one entry per CDR3 protein. Here the sample spans under 400,000 distinct CDR3 sequences, approximately 13% being singletons. Trimming took 0 bases from V and 5 from J; bases not matched to a gene: 7. The CDR3 covers 15 residues. The germline gives CDR1 SGDLS, CDR2 YYNGEE. These data are taken from a study of T cells in Graves' hyperthyroidism and ophthalmopathy.

Sequenced material: blood. The sequence was obtained from a woman in her fifties or sixties with Graves' hyperthyroidism. V usage is TRBV9 and J usage is TRBJ2-5; 7 nucleotides line up with TRBD2. The CDR3 coding sequence is TGTGCCAGCAGCGTAGGGCCCGAGGGAGGGGAGACCCAGTACTTC. As protein: CASSVGPEGGETQYF.